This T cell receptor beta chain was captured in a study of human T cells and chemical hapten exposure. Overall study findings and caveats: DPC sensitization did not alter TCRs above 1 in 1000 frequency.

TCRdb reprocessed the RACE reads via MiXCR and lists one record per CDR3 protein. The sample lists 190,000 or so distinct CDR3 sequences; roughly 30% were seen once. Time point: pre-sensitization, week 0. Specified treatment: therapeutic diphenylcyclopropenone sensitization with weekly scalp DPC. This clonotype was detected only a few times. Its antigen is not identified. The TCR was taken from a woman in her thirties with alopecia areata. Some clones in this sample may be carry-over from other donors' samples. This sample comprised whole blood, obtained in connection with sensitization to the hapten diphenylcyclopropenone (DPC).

For the CDR3, the DNA is TGTGCCAGCAGCAGCTCTGTAACCGGGGAGCTGTTTTTT. Amino acid sequence: CASSSSVTGELFF. The chain combines TRBV11-2 with TRBJ2-2; no firm D call. Trimming removed 5 bases at V and 5 bases at J, with 9 bases between. The CDR3 is 13 amino acids. Per the germline V gene, CDR1 is SGHAT and CDR2 is FQNNGV.